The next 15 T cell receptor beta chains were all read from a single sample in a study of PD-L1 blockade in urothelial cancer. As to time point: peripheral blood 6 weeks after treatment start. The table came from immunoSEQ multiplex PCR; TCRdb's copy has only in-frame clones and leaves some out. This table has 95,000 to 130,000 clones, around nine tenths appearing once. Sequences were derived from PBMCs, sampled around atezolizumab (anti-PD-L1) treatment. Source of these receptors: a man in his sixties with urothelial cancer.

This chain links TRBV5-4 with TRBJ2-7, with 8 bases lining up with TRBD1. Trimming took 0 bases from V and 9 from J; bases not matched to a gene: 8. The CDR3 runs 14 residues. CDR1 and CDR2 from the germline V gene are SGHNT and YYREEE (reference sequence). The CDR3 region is CASSLVGQGPRQYF. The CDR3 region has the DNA TGTGCCAGCAGCTTGGTCGGACAGGGACCTCGGCAGTACTTC.

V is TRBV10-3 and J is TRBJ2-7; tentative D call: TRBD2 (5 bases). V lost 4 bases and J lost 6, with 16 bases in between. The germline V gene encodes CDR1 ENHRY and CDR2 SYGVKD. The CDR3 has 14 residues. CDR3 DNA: TGTGCCATCAGTGCAGAGGTGGCGGCGGGCGAGCAGTACTTC. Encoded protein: CAISAEVAAGEQYF.

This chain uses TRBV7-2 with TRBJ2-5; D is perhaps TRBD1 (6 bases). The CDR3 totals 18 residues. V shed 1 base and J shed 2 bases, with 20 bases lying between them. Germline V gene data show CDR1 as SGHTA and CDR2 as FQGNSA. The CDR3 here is CASSLGLGRGGLQETQYF. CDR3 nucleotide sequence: TGTGCCAGCAGCTTAGGTCTAGGCAGGGGCGGGTTACAAGAGACCCAGTACTTC.

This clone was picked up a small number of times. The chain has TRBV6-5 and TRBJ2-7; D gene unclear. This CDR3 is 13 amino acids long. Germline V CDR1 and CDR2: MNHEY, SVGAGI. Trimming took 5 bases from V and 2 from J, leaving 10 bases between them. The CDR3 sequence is CASSPARTYEQYF. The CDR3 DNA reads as TGTGCCAGCAGTCCTGCCAGGACCTACGAGCAGTACTTC.

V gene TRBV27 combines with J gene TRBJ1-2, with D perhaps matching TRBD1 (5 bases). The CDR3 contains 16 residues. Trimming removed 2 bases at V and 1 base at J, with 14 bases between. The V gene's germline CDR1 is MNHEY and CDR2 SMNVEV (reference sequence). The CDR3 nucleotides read TGTGCCAGCAGTTTAGAGGGAGGGGTGGTTAACTATGGCTACACCTTC. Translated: CASSLEGGVVNYGYTF.

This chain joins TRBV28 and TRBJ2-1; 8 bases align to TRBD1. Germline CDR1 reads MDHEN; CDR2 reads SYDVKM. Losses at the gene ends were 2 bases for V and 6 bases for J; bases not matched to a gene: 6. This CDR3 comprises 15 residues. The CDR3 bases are TGTGCCAGCAGTTTAGGGCAGGGGGCGCCCAATGAGCAGTTCTTC. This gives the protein CASSLGQGAPNEQFF.

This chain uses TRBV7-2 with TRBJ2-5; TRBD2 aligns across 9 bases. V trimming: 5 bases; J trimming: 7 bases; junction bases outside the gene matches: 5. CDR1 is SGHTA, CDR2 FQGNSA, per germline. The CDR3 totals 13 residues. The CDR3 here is CASSPTSGGTQYF. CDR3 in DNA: TGTGCCAGCAGCCCGACTAGCGGTGGGACCCAGTACTTC.

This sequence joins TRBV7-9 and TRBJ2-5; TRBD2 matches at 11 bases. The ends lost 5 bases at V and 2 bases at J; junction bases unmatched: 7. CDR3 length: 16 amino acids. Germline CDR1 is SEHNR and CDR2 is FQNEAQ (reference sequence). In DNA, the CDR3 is TGTGCCAGCAGCCCCGCTAGCGGGGGGTGGCAAGAGACCCAGTACTTC. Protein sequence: CASSPASGGWQETQYF.

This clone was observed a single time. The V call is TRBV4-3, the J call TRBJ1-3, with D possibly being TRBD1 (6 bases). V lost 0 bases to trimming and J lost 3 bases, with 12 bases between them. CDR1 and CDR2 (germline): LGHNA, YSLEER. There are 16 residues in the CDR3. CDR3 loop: CASSQESGTLGNTIYF. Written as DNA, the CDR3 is TGCGCCAGCAGCCAAGAAAGCGGGACACTTGGAAACACCATATATTTT.

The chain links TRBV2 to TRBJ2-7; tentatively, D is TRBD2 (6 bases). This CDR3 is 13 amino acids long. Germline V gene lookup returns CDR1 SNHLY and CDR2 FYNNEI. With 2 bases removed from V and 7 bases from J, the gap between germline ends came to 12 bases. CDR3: CASSESGVTEQYF. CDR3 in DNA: TGTGCCAGCAGTGAATCGGGAGTGACAGAGCAGTACTTC. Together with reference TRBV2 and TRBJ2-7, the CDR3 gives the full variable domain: EPEVTQTPSHQVTQMGQEVILRCVPISNHLYFYWYRQILGQKVEFLVSFYNNEISEKSEIFDDQFSVERPDGSNFTLKIRSTKLEDSAMYFCASSESGVTEQYFGPGTRLTVT.

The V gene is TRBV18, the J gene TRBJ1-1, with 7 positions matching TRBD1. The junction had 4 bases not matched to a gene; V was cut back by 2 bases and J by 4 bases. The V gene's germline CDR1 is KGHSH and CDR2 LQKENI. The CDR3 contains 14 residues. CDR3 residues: CASSPGAGGTEAFF. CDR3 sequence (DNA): TGTGCCAGCTCACCAGGGGCAGGGGGCACTGAAGCTTTCTTT.

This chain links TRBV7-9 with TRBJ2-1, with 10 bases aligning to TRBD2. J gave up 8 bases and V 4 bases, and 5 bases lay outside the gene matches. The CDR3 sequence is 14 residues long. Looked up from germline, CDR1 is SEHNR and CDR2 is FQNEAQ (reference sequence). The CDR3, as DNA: TGTGCCAGCAGCTACACCGGGACTAGCGATGAGCAGTTCTTC. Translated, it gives CASSYTGTSDEQFF.

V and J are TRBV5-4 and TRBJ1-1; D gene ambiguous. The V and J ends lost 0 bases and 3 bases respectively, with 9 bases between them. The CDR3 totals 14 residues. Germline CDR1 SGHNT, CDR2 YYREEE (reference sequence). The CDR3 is CASSLGLRDTEAFF. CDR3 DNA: TGTGCCAGCAGCTTGGGCCTCCGGGACACTGAAGCTTTCTTT.

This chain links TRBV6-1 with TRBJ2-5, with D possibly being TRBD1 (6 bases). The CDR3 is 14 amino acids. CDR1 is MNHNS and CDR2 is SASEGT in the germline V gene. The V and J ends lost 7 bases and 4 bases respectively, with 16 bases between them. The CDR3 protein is CASNPGQGVETQYF. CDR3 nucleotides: TGTGCCAGCAATCCGGGACAAGGAGTAGAGACCCAGTACTTC.

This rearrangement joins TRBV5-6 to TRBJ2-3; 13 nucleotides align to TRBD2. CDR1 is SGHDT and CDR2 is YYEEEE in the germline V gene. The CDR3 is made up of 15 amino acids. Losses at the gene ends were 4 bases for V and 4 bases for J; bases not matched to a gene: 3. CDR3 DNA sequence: TGTGCCAGCAGCCGAGGGACTAGCGGGGCAGATACGCAGTATTTT. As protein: CASSRGTSGADTQYF.